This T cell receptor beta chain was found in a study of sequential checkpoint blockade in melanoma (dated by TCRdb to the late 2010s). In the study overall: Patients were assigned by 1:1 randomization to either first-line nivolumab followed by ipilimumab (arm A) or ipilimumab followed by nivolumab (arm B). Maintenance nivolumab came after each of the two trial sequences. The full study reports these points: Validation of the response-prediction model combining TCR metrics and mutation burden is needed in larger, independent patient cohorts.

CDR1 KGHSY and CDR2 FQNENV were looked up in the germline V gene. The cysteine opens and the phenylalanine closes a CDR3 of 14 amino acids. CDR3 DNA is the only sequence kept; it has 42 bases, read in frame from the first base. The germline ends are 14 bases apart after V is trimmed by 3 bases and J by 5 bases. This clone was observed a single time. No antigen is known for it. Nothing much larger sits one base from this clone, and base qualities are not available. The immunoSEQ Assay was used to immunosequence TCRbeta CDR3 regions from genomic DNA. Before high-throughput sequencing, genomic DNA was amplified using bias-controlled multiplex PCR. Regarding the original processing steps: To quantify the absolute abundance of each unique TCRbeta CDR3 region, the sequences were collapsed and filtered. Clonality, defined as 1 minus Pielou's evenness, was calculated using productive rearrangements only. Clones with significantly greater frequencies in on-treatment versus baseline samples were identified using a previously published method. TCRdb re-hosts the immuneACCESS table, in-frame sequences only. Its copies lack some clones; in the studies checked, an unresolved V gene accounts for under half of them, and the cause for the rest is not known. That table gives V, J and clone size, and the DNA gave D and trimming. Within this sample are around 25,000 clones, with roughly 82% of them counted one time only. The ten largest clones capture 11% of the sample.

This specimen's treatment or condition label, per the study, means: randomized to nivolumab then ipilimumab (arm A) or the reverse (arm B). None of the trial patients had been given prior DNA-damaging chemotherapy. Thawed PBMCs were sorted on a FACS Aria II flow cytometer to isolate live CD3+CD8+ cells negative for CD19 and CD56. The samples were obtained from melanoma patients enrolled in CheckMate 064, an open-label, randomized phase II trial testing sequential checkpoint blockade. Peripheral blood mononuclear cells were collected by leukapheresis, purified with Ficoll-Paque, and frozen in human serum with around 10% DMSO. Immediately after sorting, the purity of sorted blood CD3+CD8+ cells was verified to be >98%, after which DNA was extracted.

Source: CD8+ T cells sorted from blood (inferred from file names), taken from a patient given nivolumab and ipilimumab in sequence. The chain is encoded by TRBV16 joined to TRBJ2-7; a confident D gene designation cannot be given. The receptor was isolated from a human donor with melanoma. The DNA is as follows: TGTGCCAGCAGCCAGTCCAGGCCGCCTGACGAGCAGTACTTC. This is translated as CASSQSRPPDEQYF.